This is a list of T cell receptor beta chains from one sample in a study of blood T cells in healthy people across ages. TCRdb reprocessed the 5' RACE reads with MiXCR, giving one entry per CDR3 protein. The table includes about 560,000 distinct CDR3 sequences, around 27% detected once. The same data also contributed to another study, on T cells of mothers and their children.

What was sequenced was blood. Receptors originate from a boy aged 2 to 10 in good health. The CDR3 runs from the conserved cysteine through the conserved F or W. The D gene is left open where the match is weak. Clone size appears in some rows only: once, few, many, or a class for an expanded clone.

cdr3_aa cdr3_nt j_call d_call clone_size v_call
CASSVGEGGPDTQYF TGTGCCAGCAGCGTAGGAGAGGGGGGCCCAGATACGCAGTATTTT TRBJ2-3 NA few TRBV9
CASRRPGQGREKLFF TGTGCCAGCAGGCGACCGGGACAGGGGAGGGAAAAACTGTTTTTT TRBJ1-4 TRBD1 NA TRBV27
CASSARTGRNTGELFF TGTGCCAGCAGTGCCCGGACAGGCCGAAACACCGGGGAGCTGTTTTTT TRBJ2-2 TRBD1 few TRBV27
CASSLTGLLTEAFF TGCGCCAGCAGCTTGACTGGGTTGTTGACTGAAGCTTTCTTT TRBJ1-1 NA few TRBV5-1
CASSQDPLHAHEQYF TGCGCCAGCAGCCAAGATCCCTTGCACGCCCACGAGCAGTACTTC TRBJ2-7 NA NA TRBV4-3
CSAGQGAYEQYF TGCAGTGCCGGACAGGGCGCCTACGAGCAGTACTTC TRBJ2-7 TRBD1 few TRBV20-1
CASSVTGGSRIYTF TGCGCCAGCAGCGTAACAGGGGGGAGTAGGATCTACACCTTC TRBJ1-2 TRBD1 few TRBV5-1
CSAAPGGGRLCNEQFF TGCAGTGCTGCTCCTGGGGGCGGGAGGTTATGCAATGAGCAGTTCTTC TRBJ2-1 TRBD2 few TRBV20-1
CASSQEFGVQEETQYF TGCGCCAGCAGCCAAGAATTCGGTGTACAGGAGGAGACCCAGTACTTC TRBJ2-5 NA many TRBV4-3
CAISGVESPRVGELFF TGTGCCATCAGTGGCGTCGAGAGCCCCAGGGTCGGGGAGCTGTTTTTT TRBJ2-2 NA few TRBV10-3
CASSPGQGAQDTQYF TGTGCCAGCAGCCCTGGACAGGGGGCTCAAGATACGCAGTATTTT TRBJ2-3 TRBD1 NA TRBV11-2
CAIKASASSYNEQFF TGTGCCATCAAGGCGAGCGCGAGCTCCTACAATGAGCAGTTCTTC TRBJ2-1 NA NA TRBV10-3
CSVEIDSGTQYF TGCAGCGTTGAAATTGATAGCGGGACCCAGTACTTC TRBJ2-5 NA few TRBV29-1
CSAPGVGYEQYF TGCAGTGCCCCGGGAGTGGGCTACGAGCAGTACTTC TRBJ2-7 NA NA TRBV20-1
CSAYTGLEEQFF TGCAGTGCCTACACCGGACTCGAGGAGCAGTTCTTC TRBJ2-1 NA NA TRBV20-1
CASSPRLAGLRETQYF TGTGCCAGCAGCCCCCGACTAGCGGGATTGAGGGAGACCCAGTACTTC TRBJ2-5 TRBD2 NA TRBV3-1
CSVGDYEQYF TGCAGCGTTGGGGACTACGAGCAGTACTTC TRBJ2-7 NA NA TRBV29-1
CASSLEVADYNEQFF TGTGCCAGCAGCTTGGAGGTAGCGGACTACAATGAGCAGTTCTTC TRBJ2-1 NA NA TRBV5-4
CASSRTSGGSEQFF TGTGCCAGCAGCCGTACTAGCGGGGGCTCCGAACAGTTCTTC TRBJ2-1 TRBD2 few TRBV3-1
CASSQRHRVAGYTF TGTGCCAGCAGCCAACGACACAGGGTCGCTGGCTACACCTTC TRBJ1-2 NA NA TRBV3-1
CASSHLRDGNIQYF TGCGCCAGCAGCCATCTGAGGGACGGGAACATTCAGTACTTC TRBJ2-4 NA NA TRBV4-3
CASSPTGPYGYTF TGTGCCAGCAGCCCGACAGGACCCTATGGCTACACCTTC TRBJ1-2 NA NA TRBV7-2
CAISEFGTSGKETQYF TGTGCCATCAGTGAATTCGGTACTAGCGGGAAGGAGACCCAGTACTTC TRBJ2-5 TRBD2 NA TRBV10-3
CASSLGVSGPVAQYF TGTGCCAGCAGTTTAGGGGTGAGCGGCCCCGTGGCCCAGTACTTC TRBJ2-5 NA NA TRBV12-3/TRBV12-4
CASSQVQGAQYEQYF TGCGCCAGCAGCCAAGTACAAGGGGCTCAGTACGAGCAGTACTTC TRBJ2-7 NA few TRBV4-1
CASSAQGALGYTF TGTGCCAGCAGTGCTCAGGGGGCGCTGGGCTACACCTTC TRBJ1-2 TRBD1 NA TRBV6-4
CASSELGGTSSYEQYF TGTGCCAGCAGTGAACTCGGGGGCACGAGCTCCTACGAGCAGTACTTC TRBJ2-7 NA NA TRBV25-1
CASRRTGPEYF TGTGCCAGCAGGAGAACAGGGCCCGAGTACTTC TRBJ2-5 NA NA TRBV6-5
CSATRGLGQPQHF TGCAGTGCCACCAGGGGGCTTGGACAGCCCCAGCATTTT TRBJ1-5 TRBD1 few TRBV20-1
CTSSVDRTYGEKLFF TGTACCAGCAGCGTGGACAGGACATATGGCGAAAAACTGTTTTTT TRBJ1-4 TRBD1 NA TRBV5-4
CASGTPDTKNTEAFF TGTGCTAGTGGGACGCCAGACACGAAGAACACTGAAGCTTTCTTT TRBJ1-1 NA NA TRBV12-5
CASTPGFTTDTQYF TGTGCCAGCACCCCGGGATTTACCACAGATACGCAGTATTTT TRBJ2-3 NA NA TRBV2
CASSSTRYEQYF TGTGCCAGCAGTTCCACTAGGTACGAGCAGTACTTC TRBJ2-7 NA NA TRBV27
CASSQGDWEPNSPLHF TGTGCCAGCAGCCAAGGCGACTGGGAACCTAATTCACCCCTCCACTTT TRBJ1-6 NA NA TRBV14
CASSFGPVGDYYGYTF TGCGCCAGCAGCTTTGGCCCTGTCGGGGATTACTATGGCTACACCTTC TRBJ1-2 NA NA TRBV5-1
CSCGTSGTDIQYF TGCAGTTGCGGGACTAGCGGGACAGACATTCAGTACTTC TRBJ2-4 TRBD2 NA TRBV20-1
CASSPTAGLGEQYF TGTGCCAGCAGCCCGACGGCGGGGTTAGGCGAGCAGTACTTC TRBJ2-7 NA NA TRBV2
CASSLRIPGTQYF TGTGCCAGCAGCCTCAGGATACCCGGGACCCAGTACTTC TRBJ2-5 NA NA TRBV14
CASRDTPFYEQYF TGTGCCAGCCGGGATACCCCCTTCTACGAGCAGTACTTC TRBJ2-7 NA few TRBV6-1
CASRLTANTEAFF TGTGCCAGCAGGTTGACAGCTAACACTGAAGCTTTCTTT TRBJ1-1 NA few TRBV11-2
CASRTWGGPGEKLFF TGTGCCAGCAGAACATGGGGGGGGCCGGGAGAAAAACTGTTTTTT TRBJ1-4 NA NA TRBV11-2
CASSPRTGYLYEQYF TGCGCCTCAAGTCCGCGGACAGGGTATTTGTACGAGCAGTACTTC TRBJ2-7 TRBD1 few TRBV20-1
CASSLSLAFLYNEQFF TGTGCCAGCAGCCTTTCTCTAGCGTTTCTCTACAATGAGCAGTTCTTC TRBJ2-1 NA NA TRBV4-2
CASSAGVNEKLFF TGCGCCAGCAGCGCGGGGGTAAATGAAAAACTGTTTTTT TRBJ1-4 NA NA TRBV5-1
CASSRDRPTYEQYF TGTGCCAGCAGCCGGGACAGGCCTACCTACGAGCAGTACTTC TRBJ2-7 TRBD1 NA TRBV6-2/TRBV6-3
CASSGTANSPLHF TGTGCCAGCAGTGGGACAGCGAATTCACCCCTCCACTTT TRBJ1-6 TRBD1 NA TRBV6-6
CASSRDRATHTEAFF TGCGCCAGCAGTAGGGACCGGGCCACTCACACTGAAGCTTTCTTT TRBJ1-1 NA NA TRBV5-1
CASTLDREETQYF TGTGCCAGCACCTTGGACAGGGAAGAGACCCAGTACTTC TRBJ2-5 TRBD1 NA TRBV2
CASSQTQTRQETQYF TGTGCCAGCAGCCAAACACAGACCCGCCAAGAGACCCAGTACTTC TRBJ2-5 NA few TRBV3-1